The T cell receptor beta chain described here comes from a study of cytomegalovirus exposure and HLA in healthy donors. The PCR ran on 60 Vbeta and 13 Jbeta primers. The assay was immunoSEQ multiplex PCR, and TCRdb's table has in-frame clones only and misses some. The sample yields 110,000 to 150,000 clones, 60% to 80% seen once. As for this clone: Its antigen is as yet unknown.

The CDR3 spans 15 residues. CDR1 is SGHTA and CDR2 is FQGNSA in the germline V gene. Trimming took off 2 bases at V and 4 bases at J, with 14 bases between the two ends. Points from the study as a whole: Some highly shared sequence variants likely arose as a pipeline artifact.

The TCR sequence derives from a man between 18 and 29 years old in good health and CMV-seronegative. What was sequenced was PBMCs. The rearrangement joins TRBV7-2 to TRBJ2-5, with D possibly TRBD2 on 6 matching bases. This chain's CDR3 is CASSLFTSPRETQYF. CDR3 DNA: TGTGCCAGCAGCTTATTTACTAGCCCCCGAGAGACCCAGTACTTC.